This T cell receptor (beta chain) was obtained from a study of post-analysis software for immune sequencing data. The V end lost 4 bases, the J end lost 2 bases, and 21 bases lay between the germline ends. This CDR3 has 17 amino acids. In germline, CDR1 is ENHRY, CDR2 SYGVKD. Unique molecular identifiers were built into the TCR beta cDNA libraries. One entry per CDR3 protein results from TCRdb running MiXCR on the PCR reads. The profile shows 650,000 to 900,000 distinct CDR3 sequences, just over 45% of them singletons. Study-wide results and caveats: The study found TRBV5-6, TRBV5-1 and TRBV20-1 among about 5 TRBV segments more frequent in patients than controls.

Turning to this clonotype: Its antigen is as yet unknown.

This receptor was identified in a girl aged 10 to 17 with multiple sclerosis. The genes are TRBV10-3 and TRBJ2-7; D is uncertain. The sample consisted of blood. CDR3 coding DNA: TGTGCCATCAGTGGGCGTGATGATCCCTTACCCACCTACGAGCAGTACTTC. Amino acids: CAISGRDDPLPTYEQYF.